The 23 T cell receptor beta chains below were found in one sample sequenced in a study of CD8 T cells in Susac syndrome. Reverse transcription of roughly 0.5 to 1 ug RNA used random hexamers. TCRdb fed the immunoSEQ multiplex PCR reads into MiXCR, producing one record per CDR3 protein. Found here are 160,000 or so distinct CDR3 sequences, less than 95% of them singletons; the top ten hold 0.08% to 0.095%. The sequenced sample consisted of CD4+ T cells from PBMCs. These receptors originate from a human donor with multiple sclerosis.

In nucleotides, the CDR3 is TGTGCCAGCAGTGAAGCGGGGTACTATCAGCCCCAGCATTTT. Translated, it gives CASSEAGYYQPQHF. V usage is TRBV2 and J usage is TRBJ1-5; no firm D call. Deletions cut 0 bases from V and 5 bases from J, with 8 bases between. The CDR3 runs 14 residues. CDR1 and CDR2 (germline): SNHLY, FYNNEI.

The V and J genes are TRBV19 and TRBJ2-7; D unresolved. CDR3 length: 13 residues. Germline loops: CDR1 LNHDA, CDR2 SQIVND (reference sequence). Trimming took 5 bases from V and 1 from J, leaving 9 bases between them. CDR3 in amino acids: CASSGQLSYEQYF. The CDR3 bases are TGTGCCAGTAGTGGGCAGCTTTCCTACGAGCAGTACTTC.

The CDR3 here is CASSLKSREGGGYTF. The CDR3 nucleotides read TGTGCCAGCAGCTTAAAGTCGCGGGAAGGGGGCGGCTACACCTTC. The chain links TRBV7-9 to TRBJ1-2, with 7 bases that match TRBD1. J gave up 8 bases and V 2 bases, and 11 bases lay outside the gene matches. The CDR3 totals 15 residues. Germline values: CDR1 SEHNR, CDR2 FQNEAQ (reference sequence).

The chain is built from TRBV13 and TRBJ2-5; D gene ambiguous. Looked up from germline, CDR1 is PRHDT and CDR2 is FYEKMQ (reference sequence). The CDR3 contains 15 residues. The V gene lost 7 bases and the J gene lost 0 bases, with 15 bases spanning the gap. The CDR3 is CASTMGFPYQETQYF. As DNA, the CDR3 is TGTGCCAGCACCATGGGATTTCCGTACCAAGAGACCCAGTACTTC.

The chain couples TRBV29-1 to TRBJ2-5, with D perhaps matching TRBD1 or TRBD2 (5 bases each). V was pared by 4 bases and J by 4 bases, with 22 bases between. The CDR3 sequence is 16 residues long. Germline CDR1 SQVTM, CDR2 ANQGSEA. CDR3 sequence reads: CSVGLVGTARGETQYF. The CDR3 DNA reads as TGCAGCGTTGGGCTTGTCGGGACCGCCAGAGGAGAGACCCAGTACTTC.

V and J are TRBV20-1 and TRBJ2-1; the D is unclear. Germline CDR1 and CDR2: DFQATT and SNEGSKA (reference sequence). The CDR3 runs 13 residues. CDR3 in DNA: TGCAGCCCGGACCTGAGCTCCTACAATGAGCAGTTCTTC. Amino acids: CSPDLSSYNEQFF.

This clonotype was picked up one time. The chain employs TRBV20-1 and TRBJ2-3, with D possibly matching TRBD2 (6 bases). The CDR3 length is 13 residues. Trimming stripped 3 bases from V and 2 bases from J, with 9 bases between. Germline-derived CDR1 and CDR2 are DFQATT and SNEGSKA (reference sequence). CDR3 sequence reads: CSARRDTTDTQYF. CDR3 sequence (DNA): TGCAGTGCTAGGCGGGATACCACAGATACGCAGTATTTT.

The CDR3 here is CASSLIHGTGLALNTGELFF. CDR3 in DNA: TGTGCCAGCAGCTTAATACATGGAACGGGTCTAGCGTTGAACACCGGGGAGCTGTTTTTT. The V call is TRBV7-3, the J call TRBJ2-2, with D perhaps matching TRBD2 (6 bases). Germline lookup yields CDR1 SGHTA and CDR2 FQGTGA. V was pared by 1 base and J by 1 base, with 22 bases between. There are 20 residues in the CDR3. Drawing the rest from reference TRBV7-3 and TRBJ2-2, the complete variable domain is GAGVSQTPSNKVTEKGKYVELRCDPISGHTALYWYRQSLGQGPEFLIYFQGTGAADDSGLPNDRFFAVRPEGSVSTLKIQRTERGDSAVYLCASSLIHGTGLALNTGELFFGEGSRLTVL.

The CDR3 nucleotides read TGTGCCATCAGTGAGTCGTTAGGAAACACCATATATTTT. Its translation is CAISESLGNTIYF. The chain links TRBV10-3 to TRBJ1-3; no definite D call. Between the trimmed V and J ends, which lost 0 bases and 4 bases, there was a span of 4 bases. CDR3 length equals 13 residues. Germline V gives CDR1 ENHRY, CDR2 SYGVKD.

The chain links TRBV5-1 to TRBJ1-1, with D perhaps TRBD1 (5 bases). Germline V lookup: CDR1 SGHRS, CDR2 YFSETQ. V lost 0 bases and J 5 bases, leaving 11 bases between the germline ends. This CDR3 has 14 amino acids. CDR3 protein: CASSLEGRETEAFF. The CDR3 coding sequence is TGCGCCAGCAGCTTGGAGGGCAGGGAGACTGAAGCTTTCTTT.

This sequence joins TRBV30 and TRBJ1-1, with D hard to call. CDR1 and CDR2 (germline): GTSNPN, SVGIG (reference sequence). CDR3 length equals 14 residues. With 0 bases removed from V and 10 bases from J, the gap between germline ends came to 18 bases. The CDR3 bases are TGTGCCTGGAGTGTAAGGACGGACGAGATATCAGCTTTCTTT. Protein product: CAWSVRTDEISAFF.

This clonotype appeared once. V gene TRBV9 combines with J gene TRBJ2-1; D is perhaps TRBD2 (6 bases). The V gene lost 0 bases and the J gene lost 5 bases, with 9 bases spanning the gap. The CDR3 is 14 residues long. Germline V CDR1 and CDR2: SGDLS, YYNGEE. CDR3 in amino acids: CASSVAGADNEQFF. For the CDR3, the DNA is TGTGCCAGCAGCGTAGCGGGAGCGGACAATGAGCAGTTCTTC.

The CDR3 nucleotides are TGTGCCAGCAGCCAAGATAGGCTCTCTGAAGCTTTCTTT. Protein: CASSQDRLSEAFF. This rearrangement joins TRBV3-1 to TRBJ1-1; D is uncertain. The CDR3 spans 13 residues. Trimming cost V 0 bases and J 6 bases, with 8 bases left between them. Germline CDR1 reads LGHDT; CDR2 reads YNNKEL (reference sequence).

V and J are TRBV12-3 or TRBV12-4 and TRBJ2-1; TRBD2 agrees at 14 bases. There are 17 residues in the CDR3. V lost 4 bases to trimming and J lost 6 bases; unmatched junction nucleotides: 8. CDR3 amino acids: CASSSGGLAGVLNEQFF. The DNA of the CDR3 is TGTGCCAGCAGTTCTGGGGGACTAGCGGGAGTCCTCAATGAGCAGTTCTTC.

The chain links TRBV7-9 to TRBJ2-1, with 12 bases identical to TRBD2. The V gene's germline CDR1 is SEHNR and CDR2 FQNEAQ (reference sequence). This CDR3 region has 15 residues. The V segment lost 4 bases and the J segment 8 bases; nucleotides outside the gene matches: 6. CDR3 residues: CASSWRTSGIDEQFF. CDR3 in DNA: TGTGCCAGCAGCTGGAGGACTAGCGGGATAGATGAGCAGTTCTTC. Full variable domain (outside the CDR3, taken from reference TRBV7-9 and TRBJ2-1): DTGVSQNPRHKITKRGQNVTFRCDPISEHNRLYWYRQTLGQGPEFLTYFQNEAQLEKSRLLSDRFSAERPKGSFSTLEIQRTEQGDSAMYLCASSWRTSGIDEQFFGPGTRLTVL.

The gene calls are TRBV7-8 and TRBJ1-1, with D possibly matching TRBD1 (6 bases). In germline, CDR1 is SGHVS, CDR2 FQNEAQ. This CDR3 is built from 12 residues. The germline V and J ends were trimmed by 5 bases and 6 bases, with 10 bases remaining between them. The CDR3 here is CASSQQGAEAFF. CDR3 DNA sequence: TGTGCCAGCAGCCAACAGGGAGCTGAAGCTTTCTTT.

The CDR3 sequence: CAWSARDSPSKQFF. CDR3 coding DNA: TGTGCCTGGAGTGCCCGGGACTCCCCCTCTAAGCAGTTCTTC. V and J are TRBV30 and TRBJ2-1, with D possibly matching TRBD2 (6 bases). This CDR3 spans 14 amino acids. Germline assignment: CDR1 GTSNPN and CDR2 SVGIG (reference sequence). The germline V and J ends were trimmed by 1 base and 11 bases, with 18 bases remaining between them.

In nucleotides, the CDR3 is TGTGCCAGCAGCTTAGCGAGGACAGGGGGCTTGGGCTACACCTTC. Translation: CASSLARTGGLGYTF. The chain couples TRBV7-2 to TRBJ1-2; TRBD1 aligns across 11 bases. This CDR3 region has 15 residues. The J segment lost 8 bases and the V segment lost 0 bases, leaving 5 bases of the junction unmatched. Germline CDR1 is SGHTA and CDR2 is FQGNSA.

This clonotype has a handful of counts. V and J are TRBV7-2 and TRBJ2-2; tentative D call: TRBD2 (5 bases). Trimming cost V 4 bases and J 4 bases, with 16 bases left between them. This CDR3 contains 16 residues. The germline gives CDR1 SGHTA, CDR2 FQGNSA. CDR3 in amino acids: CASSSFLRAGTGELFF. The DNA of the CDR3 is TGTGCCAGCAGCTCATTCTTACGCGCGGGCACCGGGGAGCTGTTTTTT.

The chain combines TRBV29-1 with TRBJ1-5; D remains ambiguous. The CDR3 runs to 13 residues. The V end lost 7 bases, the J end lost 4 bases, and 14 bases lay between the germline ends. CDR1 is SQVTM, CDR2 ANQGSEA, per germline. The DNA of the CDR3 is TGCAGCGCTGTTGGTGGCCTAAATCAGCCCCAGCATTTT. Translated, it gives CSAVGGLNQPQHF.

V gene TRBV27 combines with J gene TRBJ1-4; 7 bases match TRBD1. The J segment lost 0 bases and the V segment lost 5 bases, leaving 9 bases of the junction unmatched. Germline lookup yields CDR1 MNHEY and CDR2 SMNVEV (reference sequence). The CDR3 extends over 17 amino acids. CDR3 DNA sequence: TGTGCCAGCAGTCGTAATGGACAGGTTACAACTAATGAAAAACTGTTTTTT. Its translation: CASSRNGQVTTNEKLFF. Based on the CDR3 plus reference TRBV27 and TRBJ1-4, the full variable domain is EAQVTQNPRYLITVTGKKLTVTCSQNMNHEYMSWYRQDPGLGLRQIYYSMNVEVTDKGDVPEGYKVSRKEKRNFPLILESPSPNQTSLYFCASSRNGQVTTNEKLFFGSGTQLSVL.

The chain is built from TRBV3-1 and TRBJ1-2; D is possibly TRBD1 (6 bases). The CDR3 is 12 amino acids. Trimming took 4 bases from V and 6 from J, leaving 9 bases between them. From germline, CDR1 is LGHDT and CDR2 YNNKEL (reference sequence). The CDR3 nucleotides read TGTGCCAGCAGCCCGAACAGGGATGGCTACACCTTC. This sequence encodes CASSPNRDGYTF.

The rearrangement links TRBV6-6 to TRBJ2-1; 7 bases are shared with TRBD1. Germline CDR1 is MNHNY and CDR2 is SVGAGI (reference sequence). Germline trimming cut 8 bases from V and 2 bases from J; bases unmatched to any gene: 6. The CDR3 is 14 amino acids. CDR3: CASLRGQTYNEQFF. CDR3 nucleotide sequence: TGTGCCAGCCTCAGGGGACAGACCTACAATGAGCAGTTCTTC.